This TCR beta chain was found in a study of beta chain features in type 1 diabetes. Study-wide results and limits: In the patient group, naive, central memory and Treg TCRB repertoires seemed more alike than in the healthy donor group.

The isolated RNA, all of it, was reverse transcribed, so expressed TCRB transcripts were what got sequenced. The protocol was immunoSEQ multiplex PCR, while the TCRdb copy is restricted to in-frame clones and leaves out a portion. This sample has 130,000 to 150,000 clones, with about 7% found just once. This clone was recorded a few times. Its antigen remains unidentified. CDR1 and CDR2 (germline): KGHSY, FQNENV. This CDR3 is 14 amino acids long. V dropped 5 bases and J dropped 5 bases, with 15 bases sitting between them. This sequence originates from a woman aged 25 to 45 in good health. The sequenced material came from central memory CD4+ T cells from blood. This chain uses TRBV16 with TRBJ2-5; the D gene is possibly TRBD1 (6 bases). The chain's CDR3 is CASSSEQGYETQYF. Here the CDR3 DNA reads TGTGCCAGCAGCAGTGAACAGGGATACGAGACCCAGTACTTC.